These 10 T cell receptor beta chains came from one sample sequenced in a study of CD8 T cells in cerebrospinal fluid in Alzheimer's disease. TCRdb reprocessed the 10x single-cell sequencing reads and keeps a single row for each CDR3 protein, giving no DNA. This repertoire includes under 2,000 distinct CDR3 sequences. The specimen was cerebrospinal fluid. The receptors derive from a human donor with mild cognitive impairment.

This clonotype ranks as medium-sized in terms of frequency. The chain recombines TRBV6-1 with TRBJ1-6; the TRBD1 assignment by TCRdb is unverifiable without DNA. This CDR3 comprises 16 residues. CDR1 is MNHNS, CDR2 SASEGT, per germline. The CDR3 loop is CASSDPGQGNNSPLHF.

This clonotype is medium-sized by frequency. This chain links TRBV9 with TRBJ2-5; TCRdb's assignment of TRBD2 cannot be checked, as there is no DNA. The length of the CDR3 is 16 residues. Per the germline V gene, CDR1 is SGDLS and CDR2 is YYNGEE. CDR3 sequence reads: CASSVALGLSGETQYF.

J is TRBJ2-3 and V is TRBV28; the D call of TRBD1 rests on TCRdb alone, since no DNA is present to check it. The germline V gene encodes CDR1 MDHEN and CDR2 SYDVKM. The CDR3 sequence is 18 residues long. The CDR3 protein is CASSPRREGRWGTDTQYF. The entire variable domain, with the rest obtained from reference TRBV28 and TRBJ2-3, is as follows: DVKVTQSSRYLVKRTGEKVFLECVQDMDHENMFWYRQDPGLGLRLIYFSYDVKMKEKGDIPEGYSVSREKKERFSLILESASTNQTSMYLCASSPRREGRWGTDTQYFGPGTRLTVL.

This clonotype is large by frequency. The chain is built from TRBV3-1 and TRBJ2-3. This CDR3 spans 17 amino acids. CDR1 and CDR2 (germline): LGHDT, YNNKEL (reference sequence). The CDR3 reads CASSQGVTPILTDTQYF.

By frequency, this clonotype registers medium-sized. The rearrangement uses TRBV28 and TRBJ1-4. Looked up from germline, CDR1 is MDHEN and CDR2 is SYDVKM. The CDR3 runs 17 residues. This chain's CDR3 is CASSLWTGLATNEKLFF.

The chain joins TRBV6-5 to TRBJ2-7. This CDR3 region has 15 residues. Germline-derived CDR1 and CDR2 are MNHEY and SVGAGI. The CDR3 loop is CASRTSMGALYEQYF.

Its frequency marks this clonotype as medium-sized. The chain couples TRBV11-2 to TRBJ2-7. The CDR3 runs 15 residues. In germline, CDR1 is SGHAT, CDR2 FQNNGV. CDR3 protein: CASSLDRASGGEQYF.

CDR3 sequence reads: CSARHHTDTQYF. The chain recombines TRBV20-1 with TRBJ2-3. The CDR3 runs 12 residues. Germline CDR1 is DFQATT and CDR2 is SNEGSKA (reference sequence).

This CDR3 reads CASSPSHSGGDTDTQYF. V usage is TRBV3-1 and J usage is TRBJ2-3; checking the TCRdb D call of TRBD2 is not possible without DNA. The CDR3 is 17 amino acids. From germline, CDR1 is LGHDT and CDR2 YNNKEL (reference sequence).

Its frequency marks this clonotype as medium-sized (0.01 to 0.1%). V and J are TRBV12-3 or TRBV12-4 and TRBJ2-1; the TRBD1 assignment by TCRdb is unverifiable without DNA. This CDR3 comprises 15 residues. The CDR3 region is CASRAGGGGLVEQFF.